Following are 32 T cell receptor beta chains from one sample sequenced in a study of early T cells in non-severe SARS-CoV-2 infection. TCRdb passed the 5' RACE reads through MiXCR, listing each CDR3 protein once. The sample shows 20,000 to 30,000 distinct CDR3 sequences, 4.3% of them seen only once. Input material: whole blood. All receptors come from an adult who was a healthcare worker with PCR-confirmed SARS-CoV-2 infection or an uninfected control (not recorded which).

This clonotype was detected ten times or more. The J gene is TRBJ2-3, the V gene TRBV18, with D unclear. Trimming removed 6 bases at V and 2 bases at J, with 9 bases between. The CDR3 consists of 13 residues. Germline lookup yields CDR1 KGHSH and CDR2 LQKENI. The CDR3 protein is CASSPSDTDTQYF. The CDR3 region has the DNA TGTGCCAGCTCCCCGAGCGACACAGATACGCAGTATTTT.

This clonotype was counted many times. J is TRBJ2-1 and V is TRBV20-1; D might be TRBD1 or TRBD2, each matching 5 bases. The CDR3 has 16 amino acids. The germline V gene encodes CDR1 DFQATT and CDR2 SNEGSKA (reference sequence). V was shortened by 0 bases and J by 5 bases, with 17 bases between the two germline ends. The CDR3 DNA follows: TGCAGTGCTAGAGATGTGGGACCACGCGCTAACAATGAGCAGTTCTTC. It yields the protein CSARDVGPRANNEQFF.

CDR3 nucleotides: TGTGCCAGCAGCATTGAGGGCGAGAAAAAAAAACTGTTTTTT. It codes for CASSIEGEKKKLFF. The gene calls are TRBV7-9 and TRBJ1-4; no definite D call. Looked up from germline, CDR1 is SEHNR and CDR2 is FQNEAQ (reference sequence). V was pared by 5 bases and J by 9 bases, with 16 bases between. This CDR3 region has 14 residues. The complete variable domain, with remaining parts taken from reference TRBV7-9 and TRBJ1-4, reads DTGVSQNPRHKITKRGQNVTFRCDPISEHNRLYWYRQTLGQGPEFLTYFQNEAQLEKSRLLSDRFSAERPKGSFSTLEIQRTEQGDSAMYLCASSIEGEKKKLFFGSGTQLSVL.

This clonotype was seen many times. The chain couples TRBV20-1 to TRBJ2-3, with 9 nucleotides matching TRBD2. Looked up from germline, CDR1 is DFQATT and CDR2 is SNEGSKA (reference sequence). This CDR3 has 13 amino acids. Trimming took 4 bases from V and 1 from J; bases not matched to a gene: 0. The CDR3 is CSATSGGTDTQYF. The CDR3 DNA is TGCAGTGCTACTAGCGGGGGCACAGATACGCAGTATTTT.

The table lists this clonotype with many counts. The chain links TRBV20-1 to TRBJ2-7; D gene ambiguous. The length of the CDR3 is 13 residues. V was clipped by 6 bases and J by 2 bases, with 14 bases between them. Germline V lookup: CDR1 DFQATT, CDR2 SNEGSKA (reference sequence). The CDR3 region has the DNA TGCAGTGCCAGGACGTCTACTCCCTACGAGCAGTACTTC. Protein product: CSARTSTPYEQYF.

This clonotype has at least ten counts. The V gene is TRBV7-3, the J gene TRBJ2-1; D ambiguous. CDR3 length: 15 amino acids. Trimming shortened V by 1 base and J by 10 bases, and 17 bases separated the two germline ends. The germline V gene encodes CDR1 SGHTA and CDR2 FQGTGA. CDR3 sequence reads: CASSLSPQSTREQFF. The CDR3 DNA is TGTGCCAGCAGCTTAAGCCCCCAATCAACCCGCGAGCAGTTCTTC.

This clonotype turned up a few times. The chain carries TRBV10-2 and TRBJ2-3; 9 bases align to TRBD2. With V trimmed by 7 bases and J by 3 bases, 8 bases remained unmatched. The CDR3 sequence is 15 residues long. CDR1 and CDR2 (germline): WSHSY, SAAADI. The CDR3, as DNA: TGCGCCAGCATAGGGGCGGGAGGGCCGACAGATACGCAGTATTTT. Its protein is CASIGAGGPTDTQYF.

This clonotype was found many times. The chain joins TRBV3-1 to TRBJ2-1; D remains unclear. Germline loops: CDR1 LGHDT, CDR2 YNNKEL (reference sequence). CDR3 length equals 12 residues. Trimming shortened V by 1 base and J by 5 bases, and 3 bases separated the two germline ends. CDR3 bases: TGTGCCAGCAGCCAAGTGCACAATGAGCAGTTCTTC. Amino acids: CASSQVHNEQFF.

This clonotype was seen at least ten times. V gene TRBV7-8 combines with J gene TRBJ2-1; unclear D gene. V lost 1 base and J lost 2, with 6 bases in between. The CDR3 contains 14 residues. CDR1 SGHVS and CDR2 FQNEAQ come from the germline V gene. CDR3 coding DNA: TGTGCCAGCAGCTTAGTTCGAACCTACAATGAGCAGTTCTTC. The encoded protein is CASSLVRTYNEQFF.

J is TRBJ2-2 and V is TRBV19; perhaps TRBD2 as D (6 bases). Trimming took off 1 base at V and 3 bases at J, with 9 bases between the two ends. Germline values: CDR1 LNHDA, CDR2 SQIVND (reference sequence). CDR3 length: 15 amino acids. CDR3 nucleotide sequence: TGTGCCAGTAGTATAGCGGCGGGACACACCGGGGAGCTGTTTTTT. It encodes CASSIAAGHTGELFF.

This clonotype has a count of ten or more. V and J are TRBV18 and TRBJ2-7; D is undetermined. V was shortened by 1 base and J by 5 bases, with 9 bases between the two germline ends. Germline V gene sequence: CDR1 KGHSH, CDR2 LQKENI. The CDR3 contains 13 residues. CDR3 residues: CASSPQVANEQYF. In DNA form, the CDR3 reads TGTGCCAGCTCACCACAGGTGGCCAACGAGCAGTACTTC. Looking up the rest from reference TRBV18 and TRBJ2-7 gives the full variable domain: NAGVMQNPRHLVRRRGQEARLRCSPMKGHSHVYWYRQLPEEGLKFMVYLQKENIIDESGMPKERFSAEFPKEGPSILRIQQVVRGDSAAYFCASSPQVANEQYFGPGTRLTVT.

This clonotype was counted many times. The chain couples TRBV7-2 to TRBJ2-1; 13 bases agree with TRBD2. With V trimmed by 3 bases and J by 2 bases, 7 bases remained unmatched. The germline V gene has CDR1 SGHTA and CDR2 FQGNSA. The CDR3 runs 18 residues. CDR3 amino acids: CASSFHRTSGGTYNEQFF. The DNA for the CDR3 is TGTGCCAGCAGCTTCCACCGGACTAGCGGGGGAACCTACAATGAGCAGTTCTTC.

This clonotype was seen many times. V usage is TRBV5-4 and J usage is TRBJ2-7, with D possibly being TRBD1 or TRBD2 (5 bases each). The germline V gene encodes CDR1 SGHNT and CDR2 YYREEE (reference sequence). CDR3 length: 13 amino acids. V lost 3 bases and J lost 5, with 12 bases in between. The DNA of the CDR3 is TGTGCCAGCAGCTGGGGGTCTAAGGACGAGCAGTACTTC. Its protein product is CASSWGSKDEQYF.

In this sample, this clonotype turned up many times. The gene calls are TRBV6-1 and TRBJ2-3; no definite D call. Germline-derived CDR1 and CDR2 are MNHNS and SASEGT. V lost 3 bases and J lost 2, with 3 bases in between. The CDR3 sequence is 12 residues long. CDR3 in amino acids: CASSDITDTQYF. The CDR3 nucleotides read TGTGCCAGCAGTGATATCACAGATACGCAGTATTTT.

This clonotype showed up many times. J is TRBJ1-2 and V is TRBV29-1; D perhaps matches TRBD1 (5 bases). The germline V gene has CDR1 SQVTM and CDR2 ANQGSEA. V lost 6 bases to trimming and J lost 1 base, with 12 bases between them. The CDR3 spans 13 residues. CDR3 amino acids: CSVPGRLNYGYTF. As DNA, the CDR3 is TGCAGCGTGCCGGGACGACTTAACTATGGCTACACCTTC.

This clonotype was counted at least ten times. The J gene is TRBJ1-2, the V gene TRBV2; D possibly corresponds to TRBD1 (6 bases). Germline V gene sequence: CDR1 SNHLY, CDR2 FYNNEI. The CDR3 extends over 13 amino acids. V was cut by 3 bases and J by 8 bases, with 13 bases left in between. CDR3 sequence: CASSERDRFGYTF. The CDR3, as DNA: TGTGCCAGCAGTGAGAGAGACAGGTTCGGCTACACCTTC.

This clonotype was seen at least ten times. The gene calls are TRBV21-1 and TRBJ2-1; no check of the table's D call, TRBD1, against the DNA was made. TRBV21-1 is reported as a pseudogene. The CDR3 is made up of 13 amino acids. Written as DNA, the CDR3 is TGTGCCAGCAGCAAAACAGGGTACAATGAGCAGTTCTTC. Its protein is CASSKTGYNEQFF.

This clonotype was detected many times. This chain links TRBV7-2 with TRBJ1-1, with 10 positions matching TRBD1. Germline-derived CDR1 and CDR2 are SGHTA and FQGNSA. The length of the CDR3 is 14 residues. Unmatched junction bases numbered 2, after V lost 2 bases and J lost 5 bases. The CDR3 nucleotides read TGTGCCAGCAGCTTAAGACAGGGGGCAACTGAAGCTTTCTTT. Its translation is CASSLRQGATEAFF.

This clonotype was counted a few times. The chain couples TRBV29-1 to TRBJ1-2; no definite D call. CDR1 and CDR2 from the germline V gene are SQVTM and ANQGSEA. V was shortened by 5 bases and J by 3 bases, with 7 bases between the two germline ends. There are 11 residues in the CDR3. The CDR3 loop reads CSVMTDYGYTF. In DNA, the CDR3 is TGCAGCGTTATGACTGACTATGGCTACACCTTC.

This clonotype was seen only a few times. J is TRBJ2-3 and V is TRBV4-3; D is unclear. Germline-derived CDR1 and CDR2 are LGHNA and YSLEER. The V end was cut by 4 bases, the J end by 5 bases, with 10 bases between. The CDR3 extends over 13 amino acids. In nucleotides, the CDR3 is TGCGCCAGCAGCCTTACCCGCCAAGATACGCAGTATTTT. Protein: CASSLTRQDTQYF.

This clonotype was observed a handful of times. The CDR3 nucleotides are TGTGCCAGCAGCCGGACAGGGATAAGCAATCAGCCCCAGCATTTT. Translated, it gives CASSRTGISNQPQHF. This chain uses TRBV5-6 with TRBJ1-5; 8 bases align to TRBD1. V shed 4 bases, J shed 1 base, and the junction held 4 bases outside the gene matches. Germline CDR1 and CDR2: SGHDT and YYEEEE. This CDR3 is 15 amino acids long.

The CDR3 reads CSVRTVQETQYF. The CDR3 DNA is TGCAGTGTCCGGACAGTTCAAGAGACCCAGTACTTC. This sequence joins TRBV20-1 and TRBJ2-5; TRBD1 might be the D (6 bases). V was clipped by 7 bases and J by 2 bases, with 11 bases between them. The V gene's germline CDR1 is DFQATT and CDR2 SNEGSKA (reference sequence). CDR3 size: 12 residues.

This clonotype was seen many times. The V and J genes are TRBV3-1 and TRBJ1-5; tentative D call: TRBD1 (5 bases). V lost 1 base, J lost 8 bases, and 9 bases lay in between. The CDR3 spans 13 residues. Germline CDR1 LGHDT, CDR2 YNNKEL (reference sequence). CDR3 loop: CASSQGGRKPQHF. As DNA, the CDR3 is TGTGCCAGCAGCCAAGGGGGCAGAAAGCCCCAGCATTTT.

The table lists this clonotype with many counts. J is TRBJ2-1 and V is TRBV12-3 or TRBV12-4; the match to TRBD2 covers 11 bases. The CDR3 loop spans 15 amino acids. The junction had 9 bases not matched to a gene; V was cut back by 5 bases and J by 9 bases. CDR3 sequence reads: CASSPLAGGSGEQFF. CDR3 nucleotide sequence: TGTGCCAGCAGTCCCTTAGCGGGAGGGTCGGGTGAGCAGTTCTTC.

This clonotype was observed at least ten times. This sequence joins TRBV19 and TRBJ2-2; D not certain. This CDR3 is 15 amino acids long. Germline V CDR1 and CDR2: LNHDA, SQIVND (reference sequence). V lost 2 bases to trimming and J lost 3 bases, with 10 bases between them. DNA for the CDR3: TGTGCCAGTAGTATACATAAACGAGACACCGGGGAGCTGTTTTTT. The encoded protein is CASSIHKRDTGELFF.

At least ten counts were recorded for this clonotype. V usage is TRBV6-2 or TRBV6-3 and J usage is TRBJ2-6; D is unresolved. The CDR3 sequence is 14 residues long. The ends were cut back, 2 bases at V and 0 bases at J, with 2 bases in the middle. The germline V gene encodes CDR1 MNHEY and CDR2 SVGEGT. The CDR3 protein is CASSYSSGANVLTF. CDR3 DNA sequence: TGTGCCAGCAGTTACAGCTCTGGGGCCAACGTCCTGACTTTC.

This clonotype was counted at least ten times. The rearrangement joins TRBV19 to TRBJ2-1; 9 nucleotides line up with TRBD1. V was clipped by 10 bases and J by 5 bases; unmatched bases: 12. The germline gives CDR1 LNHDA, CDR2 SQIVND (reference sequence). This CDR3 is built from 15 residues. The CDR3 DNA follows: TGTGCCACCTCTAGCCCGGGACAGGGCGACAATGAGCAGTTCTTC. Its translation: CATSSPGQGDNEQFF.

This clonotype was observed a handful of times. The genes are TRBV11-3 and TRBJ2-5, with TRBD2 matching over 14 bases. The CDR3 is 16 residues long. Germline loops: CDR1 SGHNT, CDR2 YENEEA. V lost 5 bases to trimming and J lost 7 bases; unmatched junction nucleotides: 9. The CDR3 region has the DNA TGTGCCAGCAGCCCCGGGACTAGCGGGGGCCATAGGACCCAGTACTTC. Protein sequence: CASSPGTSGGHRTQYF.

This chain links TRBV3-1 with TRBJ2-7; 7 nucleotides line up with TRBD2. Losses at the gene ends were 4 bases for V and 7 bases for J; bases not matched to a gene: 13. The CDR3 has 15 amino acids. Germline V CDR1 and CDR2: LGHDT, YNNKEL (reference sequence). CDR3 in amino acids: CASSLRRAGMGEQYF. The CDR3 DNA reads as TGTGCCAGCAGCCTCCGTCGAGCGGGGATGGGGGAGCAGTACTTC.

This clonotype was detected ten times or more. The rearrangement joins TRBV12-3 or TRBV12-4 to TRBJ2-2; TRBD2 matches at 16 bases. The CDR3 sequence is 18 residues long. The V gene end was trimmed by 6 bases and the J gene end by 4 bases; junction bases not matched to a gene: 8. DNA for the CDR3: TGTGCCAGCAGGCCGCCCGGGACTAGCGGGGGGGTCACCGGGGAGCTGTTTTTT. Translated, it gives CASRPPGTSGGVTGELFF.

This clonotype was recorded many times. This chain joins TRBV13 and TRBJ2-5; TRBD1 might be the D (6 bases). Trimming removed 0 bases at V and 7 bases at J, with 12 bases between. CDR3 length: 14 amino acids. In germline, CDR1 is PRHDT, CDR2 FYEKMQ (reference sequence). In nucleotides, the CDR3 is TGTGCCAGCAGCTTAGGACAGGGCTTCGGGACCCAGTACTTC. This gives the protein CASSLGQGFGTQYF.

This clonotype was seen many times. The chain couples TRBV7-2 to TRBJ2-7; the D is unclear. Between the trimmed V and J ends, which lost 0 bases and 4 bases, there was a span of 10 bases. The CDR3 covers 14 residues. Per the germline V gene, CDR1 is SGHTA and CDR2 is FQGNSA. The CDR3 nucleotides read TGTGCCAGCAGCTTAGCGTTCAGTTTATACGAGCAGTACTTC. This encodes CASSLAFSLYEQYF. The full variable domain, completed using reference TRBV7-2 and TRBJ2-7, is GAGVSQSPSNKVTEKGKDVELRCDPISGHTALYWYRQSLGQGLEFLIYFQGNSAPDKSGLPSDRFSAERTGGSVSTLTIQRTQQEDSAVYLCASSLAFSLYEQYFGPGTRLTVT.